This paragraph covers one T cell receptor (beta chain) sequence. The V and J ends lost 6 bases and 6 bases respectively, with 17 bases between them. Germline V lookup: CDR1 LNHDA, CDR2 SQIVND (reference sequence). CDR3 length: 15 residues. The sample comes from a study of control samples from healthy donors and cancer patients. TCRdb keeps only in-frame clones here, not all; method: immunoSEQ multiplex PCR. Of about 110,000 clones in the sample, around 87% are singletons; the top ten hold roughly 4%. This sequence joins TRBV19 and TRBJ1-4; D is unclear. The sequence derives from a woman aged 60 to 75 with lung cancer. Sequenced input: PBMCs. This chain's CDR3 is CASSGDKGQHEKLFF. Written as DNA, the CDR3 is TGTGCCAGTAGCGGAGACAAGGGTCAACATGAAAAACTGTTTTTT.